The rows below give T cell receptor beta chains drawn from one sample of a study of Ad26.COV2.S vaccination and SARS-CoV-2 variants. Here immunoSEQ multiplex PCR was the method, and the copy in TCRdb shows in-frame clones only, minus some. The data hold about 350,000 clones, with less than 90% observed a single time. The sequencing here drew on peripheral blood, taken in a trial of Ad26.COV2.S vaccine versus placebo. These receptor sequences come from a person between 18 and 65 years old who received the Ad26.COV2.S COVID-19 vaccine or a placebo. Both conserved end residues are part of each CDR3.

CDR3	V	J
CASSSKTGTDNQPQHF	TRBV7-9	TRBJ1-5
CASSGQVNLVGYTF	TRBV28	TRBJ1-2
CSASATSGDQETQYF	TRBV20-1	TRBJ2-5
CASSLEGSTEAFF	TRBV7-9	TRBJ1-1
CASRLSMDRNTEAFF	TRBV7-9	TRBJ1-1
CASSVGARGRTYNSPLHF	TRBV7-3	TRBJ1-6
CASSSDSNTEAFF	TRBV7-8	TRBJ1-1
CASSESQRTSYGYTF	TRBV6-1	TRBJ1-2
CSARFLDTQYF	TRBV20-1	TRBJ2-3
CASDRVVTEAFF	TRBV7-8	TRBJ1-1
CASRTGQAVNQPQHF	TRBV19	TRBJ1-5
CASSIGDRDDEQFF	TRBV19	TRBJ2-1
CASSPPSYTEAFF	TRBV28	TRBJ1-1
CASSPKNSGGRADTQYF	TRBV11-2	TRBJ2-3
CASTPHSYEQYF	TRBV2	TRBJ2-7
CASSHRQFSSGNTIYF	TRBV3-1/TRBV3-2	TRBJ1-3
CATSRDWQTNQPQHF	TRBV15	TRBJ1-5
CAITMGGTGDTEAFF	TRBV10-3	TRBJ1-1
CASSSRTSERGWETQYF	TRBV7-8	TRBJ2-5
CASSLVQGRSYNEQFF	TRBV7-9	TRBJ2-1
CASSSYGGTGYEQYF	TRBV6-2/TRBV6-3	TRBJ2-7
CASSQDGLAGTGELFF	TRBV4-1	TRBJ2-2
CASRRTGGWITEAFF	TRBV2	TRBJ1-1
CASSQDLGILTYEQYF	TRBV3-1/TRBV3-2	.
CASSTGDRTEAFF	TRBV7-3	TRBJ1-1
CASSLGGLYSTEAFF	TRBV7-9	TRBJ1-1
CASSQEEGARGYTF	TRBV4-2	TRBJ1-2
CASSLAGDRGYNSPLHF	TRBV7-2	TRBJ1-6
CASSDEGSPYNEQFF	TRBV2	TRBJ2-1
CASSQDYGRSGELFF	TRBV4-3	TRBJ2-2
CATSDERDSDTQYF	TRBV24-1	TRBJ2-3
CASSATLGTEQFF	TRBV9	TRBJ2-1
CASSSRTSRQFF	TRBV11-1	TRBJ2-1
CASSPRQGSYNEQFF	TRBV7-2	TRBJ2-1
CASSLWRGEQYF	TRBV3-1/TRBV3-2	TRBJ2-7
CAISDRQAAYEQYF	TRBV10-3	TRBJ2-7
CASSQVPMEAYEQYF	TRBV3-1/TRBV3-2	TRBJ2-7
CASSLGPGGETQYF	TRBV5-1	TRBJ2-5
CAIRDRSNQPQHF	TRBV10-3	TRBJ1-5
CASSPQGSEQYF	TRBV11-3	TRBJ2-7
CAISVGGRETQYF	TRBV10-3	TRBJ2-5
CASSLGQGNTEAFF	TRBV27	TRBJ1-1
CASSFGPGQGPSYEQYF	TRBV27	TRBJ2-7
CASSNLAGPGTDTQYF	TRBV5-1	TRBJ2-3
CACIRDLTGELFF	TRBV30	TRBJ2-2
CAWSVRGAGRYNEQFF	TRBV30	TRBJ2-1
CASSVEGLATDTQYF	TRBV9	TRBJ2-3
CASSQTSYSYGYTF	TRBV4-3	TRBJ1-2
CACRQTGNQPQHF	TRBV19	TRBJ1-5
CAWSVGLAGNEQYF	TRBV30	TRBJ2-7
CASSKRGATGELFF	TRBV19	TRBJ2-2
CASSRPSQDGYTF	TRBV3-1/TRBV3-2	TRBJ1-2